A single sample is the source of the 18 T cell receptor beta chains below, sequenced in a study of blood T cell repertoires in COVID-19. Method: immunoSEQ multiplex PCR; TCRdb's copy keeps in-frame clones and lacks some. The sample has fewer than 300,000 clones, 80% to 95% seen once. Sequenced input: PBMCs or T cells enriched from blood (not recorded which). These receptors all stem from a woman in her thirties who had recovered from COVID-19.

The chain joins TRBV5-1 to TRBJ1-3; a possible D gene is TRBD1 (6 bases). V was clipped by 4 bases and J by 3 bases, with 17 bases between them. Germline V gene sequence: CDR1 SGHRS, CDR2 YFSETQ. The CDR3 extends over 16 amino acids. The CDR3 region is CASSVQTGQIGNTIYF. CDR3 DNA: TGCGCCAGCAGCGTCCAAACAGGGCAGATTGGAAACACCATATATTTT.

V usage is TRBV2 and J usage is TRBJ2-1; possibly TRBD1 for D (6 bases). V was cut by 6 bases and J by 2 bases, with 11 bases left in between. Germline lookup yields CDR1 SNHLY and CDR2 FYNNEI. The CDR3 is 14 residues long. In DNA form, the CDR3 reads TGTGCCAGCAGGGACGACAGGACCTACAATGAGCAGTTCTTC. Amino acid sequence: CASRDDRTYNEQFF.

This clone was detected only once. The V and J genes are TRBV7-9 and TRBJ2-3; D is possibly TRBD2 (5 bases). The CDR3 contains 16 residues. The ends were cut back, 3 bases at V and 4 bases at J, with 17 bases in the middle. The V gene's germline CDR1 is SEHNR and CDR2 FQNEAQ (reference sequence). As DNA, the CDR3 is TGTGCCAGCAGCTTTCTCGCTAGCCCGCTCCCAGATACGCAGTATTTT. It encodes CASSFLASPLPDTQYF.

The chain recombines TRBV9 with TRBJ2-2; TRBD2 matches 7 bases. In germline, CDR1 is SGDLS, CDR2 YYNGEE. The CDR3 covers 17 residues. Trimming removed 0 bases from V and 5 bases from J; junction bases left unmatched: 10. The CDR3 DNA reads TGTGCCAGCAGCGTAGGACGCGGGAGTTCGATAACCGGGGAGCTGTTTTTT. It specifies CASSVGRGSSITGELFF. The whole variable domain, remainder taken from reference TRBV9 and TRBJ2-2, is DSGVTQTPKHLITATGQRVTLRCSPRSGDLSVYWYQQSLDQGLQFLIQYYNGEERAKGNILERFSAQQFPDLHSELNLSSLELGDSALYFCASSVGRGSSITGELFFGEGSRLTVL.

This chain uses TRBV7-6 with TRBJ2-1, with D unresolved. CDR3 length: 13 amino acids. V gave up 1 base and J gave up 8 bases, with 9 bases separating them. Germline V gene sequence: CDR1 SGHVS, CDR2 FNYEAQ. As DNA, the CDR3 is TGTGCCAGCAGCTTAGTTGGGCGCGATGAGCAGTTCTTC. This codes for CASSLVGRDEQFF.

V gene TRBV6-5 combines with J gene TRBJ1-1; D remains unclear. CDR3 length equals 12 residues. V lost 8 bases and J 3 bases, leaving 10 bases between the germline ends. From germline, CDR1 is MNHEY and CDR2 SVGAGI. The CDR3 region is CASRQRYTEAFF. The CDR3 nucleotides are TGTGCCAGCCGCCAGCGGTACACTGAAGCTTTCTTT.

The chain uses TRBV30 and TRBJ1-1; maybe TRBD1 (5 bases). The V and J ends lost 3 bases and 8 bases respectively, with 10 bases between them. The CDR3 is made up of 11 amino acids. Germline V gene data show CDR1 as GTSNPN and CDR2 as SVGIG (reference sequence). The CDR3 nucleotides are TGTGCCTGGAGGGGACTTCAAGAAGCTTTCTTT. Protein sequence: CAWRGLQEAFF. Combining the CDR3 with reference TRBV30 and TRBJ1-1 gives the whole variable domain SQTIHQWPATLVQPVGSPLSLECTVEGTSNPNLYWYRQAAGRGLQLLFYSVGIGQISSEVPQNLSASRPQDRQFILSSKKLLLSDSGFYLCAWRGLQEAFFGQGTRLTVV.

This chain links TRBV27 with TRBJ2-7; TRBD1 matches at 8 bases. CDR1 and CDR2 (germline): MNHEY, SMNVEV (reference sequence). The CDR3 spans 13 residues. The V segment lost 6 bases and the J segment 4 bases; nucleotides outside the gene matches: 5. Here the CDR3 reads CASRRQGIYEQYF. Written as DNA, the CDR3 is TGTGCCAGCAGGAGACAGGGGATTTACGAGCAGTACTTC.

V and J are TRBV7-2 and TRBJ1-5, with a tentative D call TRBD1 (6 bases). V dropped 1 base and J dropped 4 bases, with 8 bases sitting between them. CDR3 length equals 14 residues. Germline CDR1 is SGHTA and CDR2 is FQGNSA. The CDR3 loop reads CASSLGGRNQPQHF. The CDR3 coding sequence is TGTGCCAGCAGCTTAGGGGGGCGGAATCAGCCCCAGCATTTT.

This clone appeared once. CDR3 nucleotides: TGTGCCAGCAGTTACGACCGGGACACTAACTATGGCTACACCTTC. Translation gives CASSYDRDTNYGYTF. The chain employs TRBV6-2 or TRBV6-3 and TRBJ1-2, with TRBD1 as a possible D gene (6 bases). CDR3 size: 15 residues. CDR1 and CDR2 (germline): MNHEY, SVGEGT. Trimming pared 2 bases from V and 0 bases from J, leaving 10 bases between.

The chain uses TRBV7-2 and TRBJ1-6; 7 bases match TRBD1. V was pared by 5 bases and J by 10 bases, with 14 bases of the junction left unmatched. Germline CDR1 SGHTA, CDR2 FQGNSA. The CDR3 consists of 16 residues. The CDR3 sequence is CASSPRWTGQGSPLHF. The CDR3 coding sequence is TGTGCCAGCAGCCCCAGATGGACAGGCCAGGGATCACCCCTCCACTTT.

The V call is TRBV11-3, the J call TRBJ2-1; 7 bases are a match to TRBD2. The CDR3 length is 16 residues. The ends lost 5 bases at V and 3 bases at J; junction bases unmatched: 10. Germline V CDR1 and CDR2: SGHNT, YENEEA. The CDR3 sequence is CASSPQPSGSYNEQFF. Written as DNA, the CDR3 is TGTGCCAGCAGCCCTCAACCTAGCGGCAGCTACAATGAGCAGTTCTTC.

The chain is built from TRBV7-9 and TRBJ1-6; D is uncertain. V lost 1 base, J lost 0 bases, and 7 bases lay in between. CDR3 length equals 16 residues. CDR1 and CDR2 from the germline V gene are SEHNR and FQNEAQ (reference sequence). CDR3 sequence: CASSLGSSSYNSPLHF. DNA of the CDR3: TGTGCCAGCAGCTTAGGGTCGAGCTCCTATAATTCACCCCTCCACTTT. The entire variable domain, with the rest obtained from reference TRBV7-9 and TRBJ1-6, is as follows: DTGVSQNPRHKITKRGQNVTFRCDPISEHNRLYWYRQTLGQGPEFLTYFQNEAQLEKSRLLSDRFSAERPKGSFSTLEIQRTEQGDSAMYLCASSLGSSSYNSPLHFGNGTRLTVT.

This clone was recorded only once. This chain joins TRBV13 and TRBJ1-1, with 7 bases that match TRBD1. V lost 7 bases, J lost 0 bases, and 8 bases stayed unmatched. CDR1 and CDR2 from the germline V gene are PRHDT and FYEKMQ (reference sequence). The CDR3 length is 15 residues. CDR3 loop: CASKEEGQMNTEAFF. The CDR3 DNA follows: TGTGCCAGCAAAGAAGAGGGACAGATGAACACTGAAGCTTTCTTT.

As for this clone: One junction end disagrees with the germline gene, perhaps due to a read error. The gene calls are TRBV30 and TRBJ1-1; 11 bases match TRBD1. CDR3 length equals 15 residues. The germline gives CDR1 GTSNPN, CDR2 SVGIG (reference sequence). In DNA, the CDR3 is TGTGCCTGGAGCGCAGGACAGGGGGCGAACGCTGAAGCTTTCTTT. Translated: CAWSAGQGANAEAFF.

The chain joins TRBV5-4 to TRBJ1-6, with D unresolved. V lost 0 bases and J 1 base, leaving 8 bases between the germline ends. Looked up from germline, CDR1 is SGHNT and CDR2 is YYREEE (reference sequence). The CDR3 contains 16 residues. CDR3 amino acids: CASSLDAGSYNSPLHF. In DNA form, the CDR3 reads TGTGCCAGCAGCTTGGATGCGGGGTCCTATAATTCACCCCTCCACTTT.

CDR3 coding DNA: TGTGCCATCAGTGTTGTCTCCGCGCGGCAGGGCGGTGGCTATGGCTACACCTTC. Translated, it gives CAISVVSARQGGGYGYTF. The chain recombines TRBV10-3 with TRBJ1-2, with D possibly TRBD1 on 5 matching bases. CDR3 length: 18 amino acids. Trimming took 4 bases from V and 4 from J, leaving 25 bases between them. Germline V lookup: CDR1 ENHRY, CDR2 SYGVKD.

The J gene is TRBJ2-1, the V gene TRBV2; possible D gene TRBD1, 6 bases. This CDR3 has 13 residues. Germline-derived CDR1 and CDR2 are SNHLY and FYNNEI. Trimming stripped 7 bases from V and 7 bases from J, with 14 bases between. This chain's CDR3 is CASNFRGDNEQFF. The CDR3 DNA reads as TGTGCCAGCAATTTCAGGGGAGATAATGAGCAGTTCTTC.